The subject of this entry is one T cell receptor (beta chain). These data are taken from a study of control samples from healthy donors and cancer patients. The CDR3 sequence is 16 residues long. V lost 4 bases to trimming and J lost 4 bases; unmatched junction nucleotides: 8. Germline loops: CDR1 SGHTA, CDR2 FQGNSA. Generated by immunoSEQ multiplex PCR, the TCRdb table keeps only in-frame clones and is missing some. In the table there are fewer than 15,000 clones, 70% to 85% of which are singletons. The clonotype was recovered from a female donor with lung cancer. The sample consisted of formalin-fixed, paraffin-embedded tissue. The genes are TRBV7-2 and TRBJ2-1, with 9 bases lining up with TRBD2. The CDR3 DNA reads as TGTGCCAGCAGCTCGAGAGCGGGAGGCGGGTACAATGAGCAGTTCTTC. It yields the protein CASSSRAGGGYNEQFF.